Listed below are T cell receptor beta chains from one sample, sequenced in a study of beta chain features in type 1 diabetes. The protocol was immunoSEQ multiplex PCR, while the TCRdb copy is restricted to in-frame clones and leaves out a portion. The top ten hold 0.62% of the sample, which has around 190,000 clones, approximately 13% seen once. Specimen: central memory CD4+ T cells from blood. The receptors shown here come from a woman between 18 and 29 years old in good health. The CDR3 runs from the conserved cysteine through the conserved F or W. A D gene is named only where the DNA matches it firmly. Part of the rows lack a size; the others show once, few, many or a class for expanded clones.

DNA: TGTGCCAGTAGTCCCTCCCCGTCCACAGATACGCAGTATTTT
CDR3: CASSPSPSTDTQYF
V: TRBV19
D: NA
size: NA
J: TRBJ2-3

DNA: TGTGCCAGCTCACCAACCCGGTCCCAAGAGACCCAGTACTTC
CDR3: CASSPTRSQETQYF
V: TRBV18
D: NA
size: few
J: TRBJ2-5

DNA: TGTGCCAGCAGCCCTAGCGGGAGCGTTCTCTCCTACAATGAGCAGTTCTTC
CDR3: CASSPSGSVLSYNEQFF
V: TRBV7-9
D: TRBD2
size: NA
J: TRBJ2-1

DNA: TGTGCCAGCAGCCAAGAACTAGCGGGAGGGCCCGGGCAGTACTTC
CDR3: CASSQELAGGPGQYF
V: TRBV4-2
D: TRBD2
size: NA
J: TRBJ2-7

DNA: TGTGCCAGTAGTTGGACAGATGGAACAGATACGCAGTATTTT
CDR3: CASSWTDGTDTQYF
V: TRBV19
D: NA
size: NA
J: TRBJ2-3

DNA: TGTGCCAGCAGGACTAGTACCTACGAGCAGTACTTC
CDR3: CASRTSTYEQYF
V: TRBV28
D: NA
size: few
J: TRBJ2-7

DNA: TGTGCCAGCAGCGTAGGAGGAGCTTCTAACAAAAACATTCAGTACTTC
CDR3: CASSVGGASNKNIQYF
V: TRBV9
D: NA
size: few
J: TRBJ2-4

DNA: TGTGCCAGCAGTGGACAGGGGGTTCGAGAGACCCAGTACTTC
CDR3: CASSGQGVRETQYF
V: TRBV2
D: TRBD1
size: few
J: TRBJ2-5

DNA: TGTGCCAGAAGCTTGGCGGGACAGGGAGACACTGAAGCTTTCTTT
CDR3: CARSLAGQGDTEAFF
V: TRBV5-3
D: TRBD1
size: NA
J: TRBJ1-1

DNA: TGTGCCAGCAGTGGTGGGAGGGCGTTTGGGGGTGAGCAGTTCTTC
CDR3: CASSGGRAFGGEQFF
V: TRBV6-1
D: TRBD2
size: few
J: TRBJ2-1

DNA: TGTGCCAGTGCGTCGGGTAGGGGAGGCACTGAAGCTTTCTTT
CDR3: CASASGRGGTEAFF
V: TRBV19
D: NA
size: few
J: TRBJ1-1

DNA: TGTGCCTGGTGCGACAGGCGCATGCTTTACGAGCAGTACTTC
CDR3: CAWCDRRMLYEQYF
V: TRBV30
D: NA
size: many
J: TRBJ2-7

DNA: TGTGCCAGCAGAGACCTGGAACCGGGACAGGTCGATGAAAAACTGTTTTTT
CDR3: CASRDLEPGQVDEKLFF
V: TRBV21-1
D: NA
size: NA
J: TRBJ1-4

DNA: TGCAGCGTTCCACCGGGCGGGGCGACCTACAATGAGCAGTTCTTC
CDR3: CSVPPGGATYNEQFF
V: TRBV29-1
D: NA
size: few
J: TRBJ2-1

DNA: TGTGCCAGCAGCTTAGCCATGCAAGAGACCCAGTACTTC
CDR3: CASSLAMQETQYF
V: TRBV7-9
D: NA
size: NA
J: TRBJ2-5

DNA: TGCGCCAGCAGCCTGGGACGAGCGGGAGGAAACGAGCAGTACTTC
CDR3: CASSLGRAGGNEQYF
V: TRBV4-3
D: TRBD2
size: few
J: TRBJ2-7